This TCR beta chain was identified during a study of T-cell reconstitution after alpha-beta-depleted transplantation in children. This clonotype was counted many times. Researchers prepared the TCRbeta library using unique molecular identifiers, the study reports. TCRdb re-called the PCR reads through MiXCR, storing one row per CDR3 protein. Here the sample spans 90,000 to 130,000 distinct CDR3 sequences, 9% to 12% being singletons. There are 15 residues in the CDR3. The germline V gene has CDR1 SGHTA and CDR2 FQGNSA. Trimming took 3 bases from V and 0 from J, leaving 12 bases between them. The sample consisted of PBMCs from the stem cell graft donor, taken from the stem cell graft. V is TRBV7-2 and J is TRBJ2-7; no clear D. This receptor was identified in a human donor who donated a stem cell graft to a child with acute lymphoblastic leukemia. The CDR3 region is CASSFEPVPSYEQYF. CDR3 coding DNA: TGTGCCAGCAGCTTTGAGCCAGTTCCCTCCTACGAGCAGTACTTC.